These 22 T cell receptor beta chains were sequenced from one sample in a study of response to subunit inactivated influenza vaccine. TCRdb recomputed calls from the RT-PCR reads with MiXCR, one row per CDR3 protein. Of fewer than 700,000 distinct CDR3 sequences listed, roughly 13% are singletons. This material consisted of PBMCs from blood, taken more than 35 days after vaccination. The receptors here all came from a man in his forties or fifties who received an inactivated influenza vaccine.

V usage is TRBV3-1 and J usage is TRBJ2-7; TRBD1 is a possible D gene (6 bases). Per the germline V gene, CDR1 is LGHDT and CDR2 is YNNKEL (reference sequence). The germline V and J ends were trimmed by 1 base and 4 bases, with 14 bases remaining between them. The CDR3 consists of 15 residues. The CDR3 region has the DNA TGTGCCAGCAGCCAAGCCTGGCAGGGGAGTTACGAGCAGTACTTC. Its translation is CASSQAWQGSYEQYF.

The chain employs TRBV20-1 and TRBJ2-7; TRBD2 agrees at 8 bases. The germline V gene encodes CDR1 DFQATT and CDR2 SNEGSKA (reference sequence). V shed 0 bases and J 4 bases; nucleotides not matched to a gene: 8. This CDR3 has 15 residues. The CDR3 bases are TGCAGTGCTAGAGATGCCGGGACGGGAGGGTACGAGCAGTACTTC. It translates to CSARDAGTGGYEQYF.

The chain recombines TRBV18 with TRBJ1-1, with 9 nucleotides matching TRBD1. CDR3 length: 15 residues. The trim removed 3 bases at V and 3 bases at J, leaving 5 bases unmatched. The germline CDR1 and CDR2 sequences are KGHSH and LQKENI. The CDR3 region has the DNA TGTGCCAGCTCACCCGGGACAGGGTGGGACACTGAAGCTTTCTTT. It is translated as CASSPGTGWDTEAFF.

The chain employs TRBV3-1 and TRBJ2-3, with D possibly being TRBD1 (6 bases). V was cut by 4 bases and J by 6 bases, with 17 bases left in between. There are 15 residues in the CDR3. Germline-derived CDR1 and CDR2 are LGHDT and YNNKEL (reference sequence). The CDR3, as DNA: TGTGCCAGCAGCCGCATGGGACAACTCGGGGATACGCAGTATTTT. Amino acids: CASSRMGQLGDTQYF.

The rearrangement links TRBV20-1 to TRBJ2-5, with D possibly matching TRBD2 (6 bases). The CDR3 runs to 11 residues. Germline values: CDR1 DFQATT, CDR2 SNEGSKA (reference sequence). Trimming removed 4 bases at V and 9 bases at J, with 12 bases between. The CDR3 is CSAKSSAAQYF. For the CDR3, the DNA is TGCAGTGCTAAGTCTAGCGCCGCCCAGTACTTC.

The chain links TRBV5-1 to TRBJ1-4; D uncertain. From germline, CDR1 is SGHRS and CDR2 YFSETQ. Trimming stripped 2 bases from V and 5 bases from J, with 10 bases between. The CDR3 runs 14 residues. The CDR3, as DNA: TGCGCCAGCAGCTTAGGTCCGGTAAATGAAAAACTGTTTTTT. Protein sequence: CASSLGPVNEKLFF.

In nucleotides, the CDR3 is TGCAGTGCTTCCCTATCATGGGGGACTGAAGCTTTCTTT. Its protein product is CSASLSWGTEAFF. The V call is TRBV20-1, the J call TRBJ1-1, with D perhaps TRBD1 (5 bases). V lost 5 bases and J 5 bases, leaving 15 bases between the germline ends. Germline CDR1 reads DFQATT; CDR2 reads SNEGSKA (reference sequence). This CDR3 region has 13 residues.

The V call is TRBV11-2, the J call TRBJ2-7; TRBD2 agrees at 11 bases. With 5 bases clipped from V and 0 bases from J, the junction kept 9 bases outside the gene matches. The CDR3 runs 17 residues. Germline CDR1 and CDR2: SGHAT and FQNNGV. The CDR3 is CASSTLLAGGISYEQYF. The CDR3 nucleotides read TGTGCCAGCAGCACCCTCCTAGCGGGGGGAATCTCCTACGAGCAGTACTTC.

The rearrangement joins TRBV7-9 to TRBJ1-1, with 7 bases that match TRBD1. Germline V gives CDR1 SEHNR, CDR2 FQNEAQ (reference sequence). Germline trimming cut 5 bases from V and 4 bases from J; bases unmatched to any gene: 4. The CDR3 sequence is 13 residues long. Written as DNA, the CDR3 is TGTGCCAGCAGCGACACAGGGGCCACTGAAGCTTTCTTT. Translating it yields CASSDTGATEAFF.

This rearrangement joins TRBV4-1 to TRBJ1-4; D remains unclear. This CDR3 comprises 16 residues. The germline V gene encodes CDR1 MGHRA and CDR2 YSYEKL. With 1 base removed from V and 4 bases from J, the gap between germline ends came to 13 bases. CDR3 sequence: CASSQVLARYNEKLFF. The CDR3 DNA reads TGCGCCAGCAGCCAAGTTCTCGCGCGGTATAATGAAAAACTGTTTTTT.

This clonotype was seen only a few times. The chain uses TRBV12-3 or TRBV12-4 and TRBJ1-1, with a possible D match to TRBD1 (5 bases). Trimming removed 10 bases at V and 1 base at J, with 10 bases between. The CDR3 is 12 amino acids. The CDR3 DNA is TGTGCCATTGAGACAGAGAACACTGAAGCTTTCTTT. Amino acids: CAIETENTEAFF.

The sample holds many counts of this clonotype. The chain recombines TRBV12-3 or TRBV12-4 with TRBJ2-3; D is unclear. The V gene lost 3 bases and the J gene lost 1 base, with 8 bases spanning the gap. The CDR3 is 14 amino acids. CDR3 loop: CASSFGSRTDTQYF. In nucleotides, the CDR3 is TGTGCCAGCAGTTTTGGCTCCCGCACAGATACGCAGTATTTT.

This clonotype was seen more than once but under ten times. The chain recombines TRBV14 with TRBJ1-2; no definite D call. The length of the CDR3 is 12 residues. Germline values: CDR1 SGHDN, CDR2 FVKESK. V was pared by 1 base and J by 4 bases, with 4 bases between. Here the CDR3 reads CASSQAPYGYTF. CDR3 nucleotide sequence: TGTGCCAGCAGCCAAGCCCCCTATGGCTACACCTTC.

The rearrangement joins TRBV7-2 to TRBJ2-1, with TRBD2 identical over 13 bases. The CDR3 extends over 17 amino acids. Germline CDR1 is SGHTA and CDR2 is FQGNSA. After removal of 5 bases from V and 4 bases from J, the junction contained 8 bases not matched to a gene. The CDR3 is CASSNFPTSGGYNEQFF. The CDR3 DNA is TGTGCCAGCAGCAACTTCCCGACTAGCGGGGGGTACAATGAGCAGTTCTTC. Together with reference TRBV7-2 and TRBJ2-1, the CDR3 gives the full variable domain: GAGVSQSPSNKVTEKGKDVELRCDPISGHTALYWYRQSLGQGLEFLIYFQGNSAPDKSGLPSDRFSAERTGGSVSTLTIQRTQQEDSAVYLCASSNFPTSGGYNEQFFGPGTRLTVL.

This clonotype was seen ten or more times. This sequence joins TRBV7-6 and TRBJ1-1; 9 nucleotides agree with TRBD1. The CDR3 runs 14 residues. V gave up 4 bases and J gave up 4 bases; unmatched junction bases: 4. Germline CDR1 reads SGHVS; CDR2 reads FNYEAQ. The CDR3 reads CASSSTGGGTEAFF. CDR3 DNA: TGTGCCAGCAGCTCGACAGGGGGAGGCACTGAAGCTTTCTTT.

The chain carries TRBV20-1 and TRBJ1-5; D ambiguous. Deletions cut 1 base from V and 4 bases from J, with 8 bases between. This CDR3 has 13 residues. Germline CDR1 DFQATT, CDR2 SNEGSKA (reference sequence). CDR3 nucleotide sequence: TGCAGTGCTAGAGGGCGGGTGAATCAGCCCCAGCATTTT. This translates into CSARGRVNQPQHF.

This clonotype was picked up many times. This CDR3 is CSARPGLLFYEQYF. CDR3 sequence (DNA): TGCAGTGCTAGACCGGGACTACTCTTCTACGAGCAGTACTTC. This chain joins TRBV20-1 and TRBJ2-7; 7 bases agree with TRBD2. The CDR3 spans 14 residues. V shed 2 bases and J 3 bases; nucleotides not matched to a gene: 7. Germline V CDR1 and CDR2: DFQATT, SNEGSKA (reference sequence).

This chain connects TRBV7-3 to TRBJ2-7; 7 bases line up with TRBD2. Germline CDR1 and CDR2: SGHTA and FQGTGA. V lost 6 bases, J lost 6 bases, and 17 bases stayed unmatched. The CDR3 sequence is 16 residues long. Written as DNA, the CDR3 is TGTGCCAGCAGTGTGGCTCCGGGACTACCACCCTCCGAGCAGTACTTC. Amino acid sequence: CASSVAPGLPPSEQYF.

Only a few counts were recorded for this clonotype. V and J are TRBV27 and TRBJ2-7; the D is unclear. V lost 5 bases, J lost 0 bases, and 17 bases lay in between. The CDR3 runs 16 residues. Germline-derived CDR1 and CDR2 are MNHEY and SMNVEV (reference sequence). The DNA of the CDR3 is TGTGCCAGCAGTCCCCTCAGACTGAGAAGCTCCTACGAGCAGTACTTC. Its translation is CASSPLRLRSSYEQYF.

The chain combines TRBV7-8 with TRBJ1-5; possible D gene TRBD1, 6 bases. V was shortened by 0 bases and J by 1 base, with 10 bases between the two germline ends. The CDR3 extends over 16 amino acids. Germline V gene lookup returns CDR1 SGHVS and CDR2 FQNEAQ. CDR3 DNA: TGTGCCAGCAGCTTAGCGCGGGGGCCGAGCAATCAGCCCCAGCATTTT. Residues: CASSLARGPSNQPQHF. Using reference TRBV7-8 and TRBJ1-5 for the parts outside the CDR3, the full variable domain is GAGVSQSPRYKVAKRGQDVALRCDPISGHVSLFWYQQALGQGPEFLTYFQNEAQLDKSGLPSDRFFAERPEGSVSTLKIQRTQQEDSAVYLCASSLARGPSNQPQHFGDGTRLSIL.

CDR3 bases: TGTGCCAGCATTTCAGGGGTGAATGAGCAGTTCTTC. This codes for CASISGVNEQFF. The chain uses TRBV6-5 and TRBJ2-1; weak D call: TRBD1 (6 bases). The length of the CDR3 is 12 residues. CDR1 is MNHEY, CDR2 SVGAGI, per germline. The germline V and J ends were trimmed by 7 bases and 7 bases, with 11 bases remaining between them.

J is TRBJ1-5 and V is TRBV25-1; possible D gene TRBD1, 5 bases. Germline CDR1 MGHDK, CDR2 SYGVNS. V was pared by 8 bases and J by 2 bases, with 10 bases between. The CDR3 loop spans 13 amino acids. The CDR3 bases are TGTGCCAGCCAGGGTTGGGGCAATCAGCCCCAGCATTTT. This sequence encodes CASQGWGNQPQHF. Full variable domain (outside the CDR3, taken from reference TRBV25-1 and TRBJ1-5): EADIYQTPRYLVIGTGKKITLECSQTMGHDKMYWYQQDPGMELHLIHYSYGVNSTEKGDLSSESTVSRIRTEHFPLTLESARPSHTSQYLCASQGWGNQPQHFGDGTRLSIL.